This T cell receptor beta chain was captured in a study of blood T cell repertoires in COVID-19. V was clipped by 6 bases and J by 4 bases, with 6 bases between them. In germline, CDR1 is LNHDA, CDR2 SQIVND (reference sequence). This CDR3 has 11 residues. This table comes from immunoSEQ multiplex PCR, and its TCRdb copy is limited to in-frame clones, with some not included. The data hold a few hundred thousand clones, with approximately 86% observed a single time. Two negative PCRs, clearance, or symptom resolution characterized the recovered Cohort 3 donors. This clone was observed once. This receptor was taken from a woman in her 30s who had recovered from COVID-19. Sequenced: PBMCs or T cells enriched from blood (not recorded which). The chain recombines TRBV19 with TRBJ1-2; D gene ambiguous. CDR3 protein: CASRQVYGYTF. As DNA, the CDR3 is TGTGCCAGTAGACAAGTCTATGGCTACACCTTC.